The following is a TCR beta chain sequence with its context. The CDR3 is made up of 13 amino acids. V lost 5 bases and J lost 5, with 12 bases in between. Via MiXCR, TCRdb re-called the 5' RACE reads, giving one row per CDR3 protein. Found here are tens of thousands of distinct CDR3 sequences, around 20% of them singletons; the top ten hold roughly 9%. The entry originates in a study of early T cells in non-severe SARS-CoV-2 infection. Material: whole blood, obtained at baseline. This receptor was identified in an adult who was a healthcare worker with PCR-confirmed SARS-CoV-2 infection or an uninfected control (not recorded which). The chain is built from TRBV12-3 or TRBV12-4 and TRBJ2-5; D not certain. The CDR3 sequence is CASSLDSRETQYF. The CDR3 nucleotides read TGTGCCAGCAGTCTTGACTCGCGCGAGACCCAGTACTTC.